This TCR beta chain was sequenced for a study of T-cell memory formation after mild COVID-19. A few counts support this clonotype. Trimming pared 0 bases from V and 3 bases from J, leaving 12 bases between. Looked up from germline, CDR1 is DFQATT and CDR2 is SNEGSKA (reference sequence). The CDR3 sequence is 14 residues long. TCRdb reprocessed the 5' RACE reads via MiXCR and lists one record per CDR3 protein. The sample yields 180,000 or so distinct CDR3 sequences, about 9.9% seen once. The J gene is TRBJ2-7, the V gene TRBV20-1; D call uncertain. Sequencing used PBMCs or a T cell subset sorted from them (not recorded which). The TCR originated in a man younger than 30 who had mild COVID-19 (a few samples of this study predate the infection). Cell type and time point are not known. CDR3 nucleotide sequence: TGCAGTGCTAGAGATTACATGGGCCTCTACGAGCAGTACTTC. This codes for CSARDYMGLYEQYF.